These T cell receptor beta chains were read from a single sample in a study of memory CD4+ T cells and cytomegalovirus serostatus. Using immunoSEQ multiplex PCR, the repertoire was profiled, and TCRdb retains in-frame clones only, with some absent. The sample shows approximately 52,000 clones, 60% to 80% of them seen only once. Sequencing was performed on memory CD4+ T cells from blood. All receptors come from an adult in good health and CMV-seronegative. Each CDR3 is given with its conserved first and last residue. A D gene is named only where the DNA matches it firmly. Clone size is not always given. Where it is, it says once, few, many or a class for expanded clones.

d_gene | j_gene | v_gene | len | abundance | CDR3aa | CDR3nt
- | TRBJ2-7 | TRBV11-2 | 13 | - | CASSPGHAYEQYF | TGTGCCAGCAGTCCGGGACATGCCTACGAGCAGTACTTC
TRBD2 | TRBJ2-2 | TRBV25-1 | 17 | - | CASSTGLAGGHTGELFF | TGTGCCAGCAGCACCGGACTAGCGGGGGGACACACCGGGGAGCTGTTTTTT
- | TRBJ1-2 | TRBV7-2 | 13 | - | CASSPRRADGYTF | TGTGCCAGCAGCCCCCGCAGGGCGGATGGCTACACCTTC
- | TRBJ2-7 | TRBV7-6 | 13 | - | CASSRGSSYEQYF | TGTGCCAGCAGTAGGGGGAGCTCCTACGAGCAGTACTTC
- | TRBJ1-5 | TRBV19 | 14 | few | CASRRVAGNQPQHF | TGTGCCAGTAGACGGGTGGCGGGCAATCAGCCCCAGCATTTT
TRBD1 | TRBJ1-1 | TRBV6-6 | 16 | once | CASSFAGQGGNTEAFF | TGTGCCAGCAGTTTCGCCGGACAGGGCGGTAATACTGAAGCTTTCTTT
TRBD1 | TRBJ1-1 | TRBV9 | 15 | - | CASSATGTGNTEAFF | TGTGCCAGCAGCGCGACCGGGACAGGGAACACTGAAGCTTTCTTT
- | TRBJ1-1 | TRBV9 | 15 | - | CASSVGNSWDTEAFF | TGTGCCAGCAGCGTGGGAAACAGTTGGGACACTGAAGCTTTCTTT
TRBD2 | TRBJ2-3 | TRBV20-1 | 11 | few | CSAPGLEAQYF | TGCAGTGCTCCCGGACTAGAAGCGCAGTATTTT
- | TRBJ2-7 | TRBV2 | 12 | - | CASSAAGSEQYF | TGTGCCAGCAGTGCGGCCGGATCCGAGCAGTACTTC
TRBD1 | TRBJ1-4 | TRBV19 | 16 | - | CASTPGQGFGGEKLFF | TGTGCCAGTACCCCGGGACAGGGGTTCGGGGGTGAAAAACTGTTTTTT
TRBD1 | TRBJ1-1 | TRBV5-5 | 12 | once | CASSVDRAEAFF | TGTGCCAGCAGCGTGGACAGGGCTGAAGCTTTCTTT